This T cell receptor (beta chain) is from a study of cytomegalovirus exposure and HLA in healthy donors. Here immunoSEQ multiplex PCR was the method, and the copy in TCRdb shows in-frame clones only, minus some. This table has about 160,000 clones, 88% appearing once. The CDR3 length is 12 residues. The germline CDR1 and CDR2 sequences are SGHNT and YENEEA. V was clipped by 5 bases and J by 2 bases, with 7 bases between them. The sequencing sample was made of PBMCs. The TCR comes from a man aged 18 to 35 in good health and CMV-seronegative. The genes are TRBV11-3 and TRBJ2-7; no definite D call. CDR3 sequence: CASSRGPYEQYF. CDR3 sequence (DNA): TGTGCCAGCAGCCGCGGTCCCTACGAGCAGTACTTC. Combining the CDR3 with reference TRBV11-3 and TRBJ2-7 gives the whole variable domain EAGVVQSPRYKIIEKKQPVAFWCNPISGHNTLYWYLQNLGQGPELLIRYENEEAVDDSQLPKDRFSAERLKGVDSTLKIQPAELGDSAVYLCASSRGPYEQYFGPGTRLTVT.